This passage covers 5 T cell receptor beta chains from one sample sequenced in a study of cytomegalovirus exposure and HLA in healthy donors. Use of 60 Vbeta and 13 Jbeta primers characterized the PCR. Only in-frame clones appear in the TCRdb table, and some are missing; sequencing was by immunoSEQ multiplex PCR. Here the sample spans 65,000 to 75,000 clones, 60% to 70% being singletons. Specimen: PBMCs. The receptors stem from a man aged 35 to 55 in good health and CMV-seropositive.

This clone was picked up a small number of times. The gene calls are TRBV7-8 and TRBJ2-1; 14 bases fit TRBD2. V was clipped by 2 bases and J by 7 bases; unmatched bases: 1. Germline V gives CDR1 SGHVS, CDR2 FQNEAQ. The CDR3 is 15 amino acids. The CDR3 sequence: CASSLRLAGGNEQFF. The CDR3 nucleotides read TGTGCCAGCAGCTTAAGACTAGCGGGGGGGAATGAGCAGTTCTTC.

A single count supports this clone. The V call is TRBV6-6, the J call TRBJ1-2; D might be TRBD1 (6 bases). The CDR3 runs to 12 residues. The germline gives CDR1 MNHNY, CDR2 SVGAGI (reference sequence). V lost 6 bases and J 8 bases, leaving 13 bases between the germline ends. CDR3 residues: CASRDPQGGYTF. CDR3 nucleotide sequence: TGTGCCAGCAGGGATCCACAGGGAGGCTACACCTTC.

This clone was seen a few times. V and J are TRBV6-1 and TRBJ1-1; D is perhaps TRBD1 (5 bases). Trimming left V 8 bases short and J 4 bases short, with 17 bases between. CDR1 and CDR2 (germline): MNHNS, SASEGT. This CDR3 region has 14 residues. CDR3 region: CASVFRSGGTEAFF. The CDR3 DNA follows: TGTGCCAGCGTATTTAGGAGCGGGGGCACTGAAGCTTTCTTT.

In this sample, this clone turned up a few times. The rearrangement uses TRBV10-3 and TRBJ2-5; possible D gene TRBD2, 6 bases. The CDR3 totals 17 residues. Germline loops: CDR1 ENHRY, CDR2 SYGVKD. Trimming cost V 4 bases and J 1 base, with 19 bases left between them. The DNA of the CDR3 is TGTGCCATCAGTGGGGTTGGCGGAGGGACTTCCCAAGAGACCCAGTACTTC. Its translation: CAISGVGGGTSQETQYF.

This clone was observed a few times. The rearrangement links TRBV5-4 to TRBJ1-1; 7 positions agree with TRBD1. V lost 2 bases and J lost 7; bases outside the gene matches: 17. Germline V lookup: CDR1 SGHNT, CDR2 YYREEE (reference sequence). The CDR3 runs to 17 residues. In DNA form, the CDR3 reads TGTGCCAGCAGCTTATGGTTTCCAAGACAGGGACGTTTTGAAGCTTTCTTT. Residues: CASSLWFPRQGRFEAFF.